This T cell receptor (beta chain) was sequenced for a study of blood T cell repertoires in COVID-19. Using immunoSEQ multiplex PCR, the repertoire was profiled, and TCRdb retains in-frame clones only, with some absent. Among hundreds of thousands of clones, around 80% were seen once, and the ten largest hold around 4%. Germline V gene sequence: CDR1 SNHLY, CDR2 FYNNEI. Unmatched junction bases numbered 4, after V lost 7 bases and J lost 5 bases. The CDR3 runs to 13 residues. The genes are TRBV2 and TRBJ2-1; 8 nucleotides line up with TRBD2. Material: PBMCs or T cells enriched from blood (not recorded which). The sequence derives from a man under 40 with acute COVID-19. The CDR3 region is CASTSGFHNEQFF. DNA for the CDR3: TGTGCCAGCACTAGCGGGTTTCACAATGAGCAGTTCTTC.